This T cell receptor (beta chain) emerged from a study of blood T cell repertoires in COVID-19. Turning to the study itself: Acute and convalescent COVID-19 specimens originated in the United States, Italy and Spain.

Sequenced by immunoSEQ multiplex PCR; TCRdb stores in-frame clones only, minus some. The table records about 380,000 clones, more than 65% of them present only once. Trimming pared 2 bases from V and 2 bases from J, leaving 14 bases between. The CDR3 covers 16 residues. Germline loops: CDR1 SGHDT, CDR2 YYEEEE. The chain combines TRBV5-6 with TRBJ1-5; D is perhaps TRBD1 (5 bases). The source of this sequence is a human donor with acute or convalescent COVID-19. The donor label of this sample is uncertain. The specimen sequenced was peripheral blood. CDR3 protein: CASSFFGRAGNQPQHF. The CDR3 bases are TGTGCCAGCAGCTTTTTCGGCAGGGCGGGCAATCAGCCCCAGCATTTT.